Below, 18 T cell receptor beta chains from the same sample are listed, as sequenced in a study of a mutant IDH1 vaccine in newly diagnosed glioma. For these receptors, no antigen is known. Time point indicated: week 5, during vaccination. Mutant IDH1 20-mer peptide, at 300 ug, made up each vaccine dose, with topical imiquimod. Sequencing used immunoSEQ multiplex PCR; TCRdb keeps in-frame clones, though not all of them. The table shows about 58,000 clones, with around 80% occurring only once. Sequencing used PBMCs, obtained from a glioma patient whose treatment included an IDH1 peptide vaccine. All receptors come from a woman in her forties or fifties with glioma.

The V call is TRBV25-1, the J call TRBJ2-5; D may be TRBD1 (6 bases). Looked up from germline, CDR1 is MGHDK and CDR2 is SYGVNS. There are 15 residues in the CDR3. V lost 1 base, J lost 5 bases, and 14 bases lay in between. CDR3 in DNA: TGTGCCAGCAGTGAATTACAGGGTAGGGGCGAGACCCAGTACTTC. It encodes CASSELQGRGETQYF.

The V call is TRBV5-1, the J call TRBJ2-2, with 8 bases lining up with TRBD1. Trimming at V came to 4 bases and at J to 4 bases, leaving 6 bases not matched to a gene. The V gene's germline CDR1 is SGHRS and CDR2 YFSETQ. This CDR3 comprises 15 residues. In DNA form, the CDR3 reads TGCGCCAGCAGCGGAGACAGGGGCCCCACCGGGGAGCTGTTTTTT. Residues: CASSGDRGPTGELFF.

CDR3 in DNA: TGTGCCAGCAGTTCCGGGGGAAACAGGGGGGGGAACACCGGGGAGCTGTTTTTT. Protein: CASSSGGNRGGNTGELFF. The chain uses TRBV28 and TRBJ2-2, with D possibly being TRBD1 (8 bases). Germline V gene data show CDR1 as MDHEN and CDR2 as SYDVKM. The CDR3 consists of 18 residues. Trimming took off 4 bases at V and 1 base at J, with 19 bases between the two ends.

The rearrangement uses TRBV6-1 and TRBJ2-7; D remains ambiguous. V lost 5 bases to trimming and J lost 3 bases, with 5 bases between them. Germline V gene sequence: CDR1 MNHNS, CDR2 SASEGT. This CDR3 contains 11 residues. The CDR3 nucleotides are TGTGCCAGCAGTAGGGACTACGAGCAGTACTTC. Translation gives CASSRDYEQYF.

The chain has TRBV6-6 and TRBJ2-7, with a tentative D call TRBD1 (6 bases). V was cut by 4 bases and J by 2 bases, with 9 bases left in between. The V gene's germline CDR1 is MNHNY and CDR2 SVGAGI (reference sequence). This CDR3 contains 13 residues. CDR3 amino acids: CASSSRGTYEQYF. CDR3 nucleotide sequence: TGTGCCAGCAGTTCTAGGGGGACCTACGAGCAGTACTTC.

The rearrangement links TRBV27 to TRBJ1-6; 12 bases align to TRBD1. The V gene's germline CDR1 is MNHEY and CDR2 SMNVEV (reference sequence). This CDR3 has 14 residues. The junction had 2 bases not matched to a gene; V was cut back by 4 bases and J by 10 bases. The CDR3 region has the DNA TGTGCCAGCAGTTGGGACAGGGGGCGATCACCCCTCCACTTT. Its translation: CASSWDRGRSPLHF.

Only one count was recorded for this clone. The CDR3 here is CAWRANYEQYF. DNA of the CDR3: TGTGCCTGGAGGGCTAACTACGAGCAGTACTTC. The chain is built from TRBV30 and TRBJ2-7; D not certain. CDR1 is GTSNPN, CDR2 SVGIG, per germline (reference sequence). V dropped 3 bases and J dropped 3 bases, with 6 bases sitting between them. The CDR3 is 11 residues long.

This rearrangement joins TRBV19 to TRBJ2-7; TRBD2 is a possible D gene (5 bases). The CDR3 totals 13 residues. V lost 1 base and J lost 7, with 11 bases in between. The germline gives CDR1 LNHDA, CDR2 SQIVND (reference sequence). The CDR3 region is CASSIANGGEQYF. The CDR3 bases are TGTGCCAGTAGTATAGCAAACGGCGGGGAGCAGTACTTC.

V and J are TRBV2 and TRBJ2-7; 8 bases fit TRBD2. This CDR3 region has 14 residues. Germline CDR1 reads SNHLY; CDR2 reads FYNNEI. Germline trimming cut 5 bases from V and 5 bases from J; bases unmatched to any gene: 8. CDR3 region: CASSPGGDGHEQYF. The CDR3 bases are TGTGCCAGCAGTCCGGGGGGGGACGGGCACGAGCAGTACTTC.

The chain uses TRBV6-7 and TRBJ1-2; D call uncertain. TRBV6-7 is an open reading frame, and its role is uncertain. The length of the CDR3 is 17 residues. V was clipped by 2 bases and J by 1 base, with 17 bases between them. This CDR3 reads CASSYTVHPDFNYGYTF. The CDR3 DNA is TGTGCCAGCAGTTACACCGTCCACCCAGATTTTAACTATGGCTACACCTTC.

This chain joins TRBV6-1 and TRBJ1-1; D may be TRBD1 (5 bases). CDR1 and CDR2 (germline): MNHNS, SASEGT. The V gene lost 8 bases and the J gene lost 3 bases, with 16 bases spanning the gap. This CDR3 contains 14 residues. The CDR3 protein is CASLEVRGDTEAFF. DNA for the CDR3: TGTGCCAGCCTAGAAGTCCGAGGGGACACTGAAGCTTTCTTT.

Points on this clone: One junction end does not reproduce the germline sequence, and a read error may be involved. The J gene is TRBJ2-7, the V gene TRBV4-1, with TRBD2 matching 9 bases. The CDR3 spans 16 residues. CDR1 and CDR2 from the germline V gene are MGHRA and YSYEKL. Here the CDR3 DNA reads TGCGCCAGCAGCCAAGTGGAAGCGGGGGGTAACTACGAGCGGTACTTC. Protein sequence: CASSQVEAGGNYERYF.

V usage is TRBV6-1 and J usage is TRBJ1-2; 8 nucleotides align to TRBD1. The CDR3 is 11 residues long. Germline CDR1 and CDR2: MNHNS and SASEGT. The ends lost 10 bases at V and 7 bases at J; junction bases unmatched: 5. CDR3 protein: CANGQGVGYTF. The CDR3 coding sequence is TGTGCCAACGGACAGGGCGTTGGCTACACCTTC.

As concerns this clone: Additional DNA sequences in this sample encode the identical CDR3. This chain links TRBV9 with TRBJ2-1; no firm D call. The CDR3 covers 11 residues. The V gene lost 0 bases and the J gene lost 8 bases, with 3 bases spanning the gap. Germline CDR1 is SGDLS and CDR2 is YYNGEE. Here the CDR3 DNA reads TGTGCCAGCAGCGTAGGAGATGAGCAGTTCTTC. It specifies CASSVGDEQFF.

CDR3 coding DNA: TGTGCCAGCAGCCCCCGTGGGAGTACTGAAGCTTTCTTT. Translation gives CASSPRGSTEAFF. The chain recombines TRBV7-8 with TRBJ1-1; D gene unclear. With 5 bases removed from V and 5 bases from J, the gap between germline ends came to 12 bases. Germline V gives CDR1 SGHVS, CDR2 FQNEAQ. This CDR3 has 13 amino acids.

This chain links TRBV28 with TRBJ2-1, with D possibly TRBD2 on 6 matching bases. Germline V gene lookup returns CDR1 MDHEN and CDR2 SYDVKM. This CDR3 spans 15 amino acids. V dropped 8 bases and J dropped 0 bases, with 14 bases sitting between them. In nucleotides, the CDR3 is TGTGCCAGCGGGAACGGGGGTCTCTCCTACAATGAGCAGTTCTTC. It encodes CASGNGGLSYNEQFF.

The chain couples TRBV6-5 to TRBJ2-4, with D unresolved. The V and J ends lost 4 bases and 0 bases respectively, with 10 bases between them. The CDR3 is 15 amino acids. Germline-derived CDR1 and CDR2 are MNHEY and SVGAGI. As DNA, the CDR3 is TGTGCCAGCAGTTCGACTCAGTTAGCCAAAAACATTCAGTACTTC. It specifies CASSSTQLAKNIQYF.

The CDR3 reads CASSSSGVTEAFF. The CDR3 DNA sequence: TGTGCCAGCAGCTCCTCGGGAGTCACTGAAGCTTTCTTT. The rearrangement links TRBV9 to TRBJ1-1; D is undetermined. The CDR3 length is 13 residues. CDR1 is SGDLS and CDR2 is YYNGEE in the germline V gene. Trimming cost V 4 bases and J 4 bases, with 11 bases left between them.